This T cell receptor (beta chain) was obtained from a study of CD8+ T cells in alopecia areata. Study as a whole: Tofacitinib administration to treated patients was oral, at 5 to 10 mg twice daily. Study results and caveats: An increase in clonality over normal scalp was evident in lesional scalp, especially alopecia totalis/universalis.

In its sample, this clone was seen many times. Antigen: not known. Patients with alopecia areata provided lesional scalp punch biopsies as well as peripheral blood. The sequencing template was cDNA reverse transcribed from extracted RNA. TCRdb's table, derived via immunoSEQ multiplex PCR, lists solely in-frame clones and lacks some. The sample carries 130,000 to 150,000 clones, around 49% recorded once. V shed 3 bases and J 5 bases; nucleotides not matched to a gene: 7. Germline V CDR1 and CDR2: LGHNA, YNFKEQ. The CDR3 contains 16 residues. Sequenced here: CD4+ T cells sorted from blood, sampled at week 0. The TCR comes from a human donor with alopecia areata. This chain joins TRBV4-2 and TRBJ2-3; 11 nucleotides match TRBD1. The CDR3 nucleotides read TGTGCCAGCAGCCACAGACGGACAGGGGGCCTAGATACGCAGTATTTT. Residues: CASSHRRTGGLDTQYF.